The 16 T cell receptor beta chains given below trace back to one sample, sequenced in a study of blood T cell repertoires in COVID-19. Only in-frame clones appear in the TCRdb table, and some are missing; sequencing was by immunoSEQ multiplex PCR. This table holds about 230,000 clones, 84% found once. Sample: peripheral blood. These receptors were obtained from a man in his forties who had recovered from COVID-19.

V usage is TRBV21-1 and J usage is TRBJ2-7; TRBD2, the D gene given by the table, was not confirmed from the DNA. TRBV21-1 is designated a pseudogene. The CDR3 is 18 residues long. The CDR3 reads CASSNFVAGALLTYEQYF. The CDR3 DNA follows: TGTGCCAGCAGCAATTTCGTAGCGGGAGCTCTCCTCACCTACGAGCAGTACTTC.

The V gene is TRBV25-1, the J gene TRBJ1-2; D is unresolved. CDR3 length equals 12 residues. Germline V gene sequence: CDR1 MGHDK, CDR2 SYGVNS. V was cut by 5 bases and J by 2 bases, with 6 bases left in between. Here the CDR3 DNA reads TGTGCCAGCAGTCCAGAAAACTATGGCTACACCTTC. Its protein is CASSPENYGYTF.

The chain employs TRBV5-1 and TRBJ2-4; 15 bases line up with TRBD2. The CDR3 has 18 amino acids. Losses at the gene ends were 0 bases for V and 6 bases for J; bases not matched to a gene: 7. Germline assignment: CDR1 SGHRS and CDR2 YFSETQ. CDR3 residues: CASSLVGTSGGYGNIQYF. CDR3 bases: TGCGCCAGCAGCTTGGTCGGGACTAGCGGGGGGTACGGAAACATTCAGTACTTC.

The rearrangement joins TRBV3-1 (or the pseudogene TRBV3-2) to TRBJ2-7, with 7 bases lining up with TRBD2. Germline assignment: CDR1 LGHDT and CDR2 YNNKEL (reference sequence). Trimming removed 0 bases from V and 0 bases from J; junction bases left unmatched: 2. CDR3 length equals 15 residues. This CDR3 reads CASSQEWGGSYEQYF. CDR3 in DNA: TGTGCCAGCAGCCAAGAGTGGGGGGGCTCCTACGAGCAGTACTTC.

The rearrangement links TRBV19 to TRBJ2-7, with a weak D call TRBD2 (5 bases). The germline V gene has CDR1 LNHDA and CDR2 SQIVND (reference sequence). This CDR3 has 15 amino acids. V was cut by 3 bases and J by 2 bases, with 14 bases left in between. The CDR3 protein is CASSIGELLTYEQYF. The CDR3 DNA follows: TGTGCCAGTAGTATTGGGGAGCTCCTTACCTACGAGCAGTACTTC.

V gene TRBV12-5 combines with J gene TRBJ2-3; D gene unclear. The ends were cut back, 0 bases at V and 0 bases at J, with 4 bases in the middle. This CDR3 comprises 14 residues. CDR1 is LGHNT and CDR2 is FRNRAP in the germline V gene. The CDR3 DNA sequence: TGTGCTAGTGGTTTGGTACACAGCACAGATACGCAGTATTTT. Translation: CASGLVHSTDTQYF.

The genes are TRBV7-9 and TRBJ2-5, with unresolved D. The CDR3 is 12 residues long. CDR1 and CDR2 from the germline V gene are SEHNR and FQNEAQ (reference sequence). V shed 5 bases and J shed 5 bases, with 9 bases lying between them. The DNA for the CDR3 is TGTGCCAGCAGCGTTAGCATCGAGACCCAGTACTTC. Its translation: CASSVSIETQYF.

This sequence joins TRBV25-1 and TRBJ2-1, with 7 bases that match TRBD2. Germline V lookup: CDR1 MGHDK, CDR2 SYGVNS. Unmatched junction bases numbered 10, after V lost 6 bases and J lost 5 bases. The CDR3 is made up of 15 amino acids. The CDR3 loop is CASRGGLAANNEQFF. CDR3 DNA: TGTGCCAGCAGAGGAGGGCTAGCGGCGAACAATGAGCAGTTCTTC.

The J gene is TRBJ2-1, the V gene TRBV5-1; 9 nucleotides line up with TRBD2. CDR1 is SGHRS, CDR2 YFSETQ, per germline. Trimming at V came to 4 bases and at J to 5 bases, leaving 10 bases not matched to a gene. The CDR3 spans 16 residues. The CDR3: CASSPIRREGHNEQFF. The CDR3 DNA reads TGCGCCAGCAGCCCTATACGGCGGGAGGGTCACAATGAGCAGTTCTTC.

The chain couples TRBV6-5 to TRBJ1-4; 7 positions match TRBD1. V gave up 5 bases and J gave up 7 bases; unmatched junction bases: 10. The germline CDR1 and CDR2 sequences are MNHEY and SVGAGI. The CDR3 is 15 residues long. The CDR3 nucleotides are TGTGCCAGCAGTCGGTGGACAGGATCGAGTGAAAAACTGTTTTTT. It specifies CASSRWTGSSEKLFF.

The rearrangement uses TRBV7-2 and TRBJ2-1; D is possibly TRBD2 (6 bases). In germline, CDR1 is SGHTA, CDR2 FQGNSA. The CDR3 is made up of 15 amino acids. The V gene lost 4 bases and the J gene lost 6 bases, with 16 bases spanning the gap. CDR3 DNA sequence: TGTGCCAGCAGCTCGACGAGACTAGACCGCAATGAGCAGTTCTTC. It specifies CASSSTRLDRNEQFF. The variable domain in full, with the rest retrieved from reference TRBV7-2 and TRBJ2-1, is GAGVSQSPSNKVTEKGKDVELRCDPISGHTALYWYRQSLGQGLEFLIYFQGNSAPDKSGLPSDRFSAERTGGSVSTLTIQRTQQEDSAVYLCASSSTRLDRNEQFFGPGTRLTVL.

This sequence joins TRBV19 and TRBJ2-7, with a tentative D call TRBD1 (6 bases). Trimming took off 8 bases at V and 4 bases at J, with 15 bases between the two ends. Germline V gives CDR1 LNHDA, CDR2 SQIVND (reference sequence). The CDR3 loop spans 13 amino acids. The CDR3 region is CASVGQQNYEQYF. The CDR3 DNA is TGTGCCAGTGTTGGACAGCAGAATTACGAGCAGTACTTC.

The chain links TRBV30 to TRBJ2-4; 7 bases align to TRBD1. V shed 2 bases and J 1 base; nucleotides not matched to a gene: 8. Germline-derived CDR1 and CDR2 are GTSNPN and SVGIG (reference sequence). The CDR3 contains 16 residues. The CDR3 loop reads CAWSTPPTGAKNIQYF. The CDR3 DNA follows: TGTGCCTGGAGTACACCCCCGACAGGGGCCAAAAACATTCAGTACTTC.

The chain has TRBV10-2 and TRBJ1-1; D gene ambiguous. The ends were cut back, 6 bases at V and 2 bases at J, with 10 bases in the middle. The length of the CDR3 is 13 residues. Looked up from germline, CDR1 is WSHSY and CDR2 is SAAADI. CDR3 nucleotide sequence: TGCGCCAGCAGCGGGATCTCTAACACTGAAGCTTTCTTT. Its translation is CASSGISNTEAFF.

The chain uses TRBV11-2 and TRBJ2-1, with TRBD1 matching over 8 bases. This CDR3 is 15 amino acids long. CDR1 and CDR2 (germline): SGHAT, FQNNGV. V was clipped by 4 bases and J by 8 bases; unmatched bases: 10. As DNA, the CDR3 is TGTGCCAGCAGCTCCCGGACAGGGTATGGGTATGAGCAGTTCTTC. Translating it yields CASSSRTGYGYEQFF.

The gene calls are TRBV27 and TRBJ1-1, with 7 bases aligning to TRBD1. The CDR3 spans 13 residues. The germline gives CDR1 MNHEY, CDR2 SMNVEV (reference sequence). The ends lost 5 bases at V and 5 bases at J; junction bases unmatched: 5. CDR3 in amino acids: CASSPTRGTEAFF. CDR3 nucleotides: TGTGCCAGCAGTCCCACCAGGGGGACTGAAGCTTTCTTT.